Listed below are T cell receptor beta chains from one sample, sequenced in a study of shared clonotypes between healthy human individuals. Sequenced by immunoSEQ multiplex PCR; TCRdb stores in-frame clones only, minus some. Of roughly 1,600,000 clones listed, just under 99% are singletons. The sequenced sample consisted of naive CD4+ T cells sorted from blood. These receptors were taken from a young man in good health. Both conserved end residues are part of each CDR3. D genes are given only for firm matches.

>NA|TRBV11-2|TRBJ1-2|12
TGTGCCAGCAGCTCAGTCGGGGGGCAGGACACCTTC
CASSSVGGQDTF
>NA|TRBV5-1|TRBJ2-1|15
TGCGCCAGCGCTCCTTCCGGGGCAGCTTGGGATGAGCAGTTCTTC
CASAPSGAAWDEQFF
>NA|TRBV6-5|TRBJ1-3|16
TGTGCCAGCAGTTACTCAAGGCCCAAGCTCGGAAACACCATATATTTT
CASSYSRPKLGNTIYF
>NA|TRBV5-4|TRBJ2-2|13
TGTGCCAGCAGCTCTGCTGACACCGGGGAGCTGTTTTTT
CASSSADTGELFF
>NA|TRBV28|TRBJ2-3|17
TGTGCCAGCAGCTCACCCCGGGGTAGCATGAGCACAGATACGCAGTATTTT
CASSSPRGSMSTDTQYF
>TRBD2|TRBV13|TRBJ2-7|15
TGTGCCAGCAGCCTGCCGACTAGCGGGAGTTACGAGCAGTACTTC
CASSLPTSGSYEQYF
>TRBD1|TRBV9|TRBJ2-7|15
TGTGCCAGCAGCGTCGGACAGGGGGCCCCCTACGAGCAGTACTTC
CASSVGQGAPYEQYF
>NA|TRBV18|TRBJ1-4|17
TGTGCCAGCTCACCAGAGTGGATGGGGAGGGATAATGAAAAACTGTTTTTT
CASSPEWMGRDNEKLFF
>NA|TRBV28|TRBJ2-1|15
TGTGCCAGCAGCTCGGCCTCAGGGGTCAACAATGAGCAGTTCTTC
CASSSASGVNNEQFF
>NA|TRBV5-6|TRBJ2-1|14
TGTGCCAGCAGCTTGTCGTTCCGGGGGAATGAGCAGTTCTTC
CASSLSFRGNEQFF
>NA|TRBV18|TRBJ2-7|13
TGTGCCAGCTCACCACGAAGTAGCTACGAGCAGTACTTC
CASSPRSSYEQYF
>NA|TRBV7-2|TRBJ2-1|15
TGTGCCAGCAGCTTCTACTCGGGGATGTACAATGAGCAGTTCTTC
CASSFYSGMYNEQFF
>NA|TRBV7-3|TRBJ2-5|13
TGTGCCAGCAGCTTAAGGGCTCAAGAGACCCAGTACTTC
CASSLRAQETQYF
>NA|TRBV11-3|TRBJ2-3|14
TGTGCCAGCAGCTTGGCCTCCGGGACAGATACGCAGTATTTT
CASSLASGTDTQYF
>NA|TRBV7-3|TRBJ1-3|13
TGTGCCAGCAGCCTGGAGTGGGGAAACACCATATATTTT
CASSLEWGNTIYF